One sample yielded the 23 T cell receptor beta chains listed below, sequenced in a study of blood T cell repertoires in COVID-19. Clones were read by immunoSEQ multiplex PCR, and TCRdb kept only the in-frame ones, dropping some. Counted here are some 240,000 clones, approximately 88% occurring once; the ten biggest clones make up around 3.1%. Sequenced material: PBMCs or T cells enriched from blood (not recorded which). These receptors were collected from a woman aged 40 to 50 who had been exposed to COVID-19.

The V call is TRBV19, the J call TRBJ1-5; TRBD1 agrees at 8 bases. The length of the CDR3 is 13 residues. Germline-derived CDR1 and CDR2 are LNHDA and SQIVND (reference sequence). V gave up 5 bases and J gave up 6 bases; unmatched junction bases: 3. The CDR3 loop is CASSQQGVQPQHF. The DNA of the CDR3 is TGTGCCAGTAGTCAACAGGGGGTTCAGCCCCAGCATTTT. The variable domain in full, with the rest retrieved from reference TRBV19 and TRBJ1-5, is DGGITQSPKYLFRKEGQNVTLSCEQNLNHDAMYWYRQDPGQGLRLIYYSQIVNDFQKGDIAEGYSVSREKKESFPLTVTSAQKNPTAFYLCASSQQGVQPQHFGDGTRLSIL.

This sequence joins TRBV7-3 and TRBJ2-3; TRBD1 might be the D (5 bases). CDR3 size: 16 residues. V lost 1 base and J 0 bases, leaving 11 bases between the germline ends. CDR1 and CDR2 (germline): SGHTA, FQGTGA. CDR3 loop: CASSLMGQGSTDTQYF. CDR3 coding DNA: TGTGCCAGCAGCTTAATGGGGCAAGGGAGCACAGATACGCAGTATTTT.

Concerning this clone: The junction does not match germline at one end; this may be a read error. The rearrangement links TRBV5-1 to TRBJ2-5; weak D call: TRBD2 (6 bases). This CDR3 contains 15 residues. Per germline, CDR1 SGHRS and CDR2 YFSETQ. DNA for the CDR3: TGTGCCAGCAGCTTGGCCCTAGCGTCCCAAGAGACCCAGTACTTC. Its translation is CASSLALASQETQYF.

This clone is a singleton in its sample. The chain links TRBV11-2 to TRBJ2-3, with D possibly matching TRBD1 (6 bases). Deletions cut 3 bases from V and 0 bases from J, with 10 bases between. The germline V gene encodes CDR1 SGHAT and CDR2 FQNNGV. This CDR3 has 15 residues. CDR3 loop: CASSLIRGSTDTQYF. DNA of the CDR3: TGTGCCAGCAGCTTGATCAGGGGAAGCACAGATACGCAGTATTTT.

The gene calls are TRBV11-1 and TRBJ1-2; 7 bases agree with TRBD1. The CDR3 runs to 12 residues. Germline CDR1 and CDR2: SGHAT and FQDESV (reference sequence). V trimming: 4 bases; J trimming: 7 bases; junction bases outside the gene matches: 3. CDR3: CASSSNRGGYTF. The CDR3 DNA reads TGTGCCAGCAGCTCCAACAGGGGTGGCTACACCTTC.

This chain links TRBV4-3 with TRBJ1-1, with 7 bases matching TRBD1. Germline V gene lookup returns CDR1 LGHNA and CDR2 YSLEER. V trimming: 4 bases; J trimming: 1 base; junction bases outside the gene matches: 9. This CDR3 is 16 amino acids long. For the CDR3, the DNA is TGCGCCAGCAGCCGCGGGGACAGCGACTCGAACACTGAAGCTTTCTTT. As protein: CASSRGDSDSNTEAFF.

The chain recombines TRBV4-1 with TRBJ1-1; D might be TRBD1 (5 bases). Germline values: CDR1 MGHRA, CDR2 YSYEKL. This CDR3 is built from 14 residues. Trimming removed 5 bases from V and 1 base from J, with 11 bases in between. The CDR3: CASSGVGGNTEAFF. DNA of the CDR3: TGCGCCAGCAGCGGAGTGGGGGGGAACACTGAAGCTTTCTTT.

The chain has TRBV5-4 and TRBJ2-2; TRBD2 might be the D (5 bases). From germline, CDR1 is SGHNT and CDR2 YYREEE (reference sequence). The CDR3 sequence is 12 residues long. Trimming left V 3 bases short and J 6 bases short, with 6 bases between. This CDR3 reads CASSSGAGELFF. The CDR3 nucleotides read TGTGCCAGCAGCTCCGGGGCCGGGGAGCTGTTTTTT.

The CDR3 coding sequence is TGTGCCAGCCAGGTCGACGACCAGCCCCAGCATTTT. Translated: CASQVDDQPQHF. This chain connects TRBV19 to TRBJ1-5; D gene ambiguous. Germline V gives CDR1 LNHDA, CDR2 SQIVND (reference sequence). The CDR3 has 12 amino acids. Deletions cut 9 bases from V and 7 bases from J, with 13 bases between.

The rearrangement joins TRBV4-1 to TRBJ2-7; 8 bases are shared with TRBD1. The V gene end was trimmed by 2 bases and the J gene end by 7 bases; junction bases not matched to a gene: 7. CDR3 length: 14 amino acids. Per the germline V gene, CDR1 is MGHRA and CDR2 is YSYEKL. CDR3 region: CASSQIQGANEQYV. The CDR3 DNA follows: TGCGCCAGCAGCCAAATTCAGGGGGCAAATGAGCAGTACGTC.

Only one count was recorded for this clone. The V call is TRBV6-2 or TRBV6-3, the J call TRBJ2-3; the match to TRBD2 covers 11 bases. Trimming cost V 2 bases and J 4 bases; bases outside gene matches: 14. The CDR3 is 19 residues long. Per the germline V gene, CDR1 is MNHEY and CDR2 is SVGEGT. This chain's CDR3 is CASSYPQSPGLAVPDTQYF. CDR3 nucleotides: TGTGCCAGCAGTTACCCGCAAAGTCCGGGACTAGCGGTTCCAGATACGCAGTATTTT.

The rearrangement links TRBV3-1 (or the pseudogene TRBV3-2) to TRBJ1-6; 8 bases match TRBD1. This CDR3 region has 15 residues. Trimming took 5 bases from V and 8 from J; bases not matched to a gene: 8. Looked up from germline, CDR1 is LGHDT and CDR2 is YNNKEL (reference sequence). CDR3 DNA sequence: TGTGCCAGCAGCGCTCACTCAGGGGGCGATTCACCCCTCCACTTT. This translates into CASSAHSGGDSPLHF.

The chain couples TRBV18 to TRBJ2-5; 13 positions match TRBD2. Losses at the gene ends were 4 bases for V and 11 bases for J; bases not matched to a gene: 13. Germline-derived CDR1 and CDR2 are KGHSH and LQKENI. The CDR3 sequence is 16 residues long. CDR3 loop: CASSRGLAGLEERQYF. In DNA form, the CDR3 reads TGTGCCAGCTCACGGGGACTAGCGGGATTGGAAGAGAGACAGTACTTC.

The V call is TRBV7-9, the J call TRBJ1-1; 7 bases map to TRBD1. Trimming at V came to 5 bases and at J to 3 bases, leaving 6 bases not matched to a gene. This CDR3 region has 14 residues. Germline V gene data show CDR1 as SEHNR and CDR2 as FQNEAQ (reference sequence). The CDR3 sequence is CASSNQGGHTEAFF. The CDR3 nucleotides are TGTGCCAGCAGCAACCAGGGGGGCCACACTGAAGCTTTCTTT.

This clone came up once. The junction departs from germline at one end; a sequencing error may be responsible. The V call is TRBV5-1, the J call TRBJ2-1, with TRBD2 matching over 13 bases. CDR1 is SGHRS, CDR2 YFSETQ, per germline. The CDR3 is made up of 16 amino acids. The CDR3 region has the DNA TGTGCCAGCAGCTTGGTACTAGCGGGAGGGGTAAATGAGCAGTTCTTC. It specifies CASSLVLAGGVNEQFF.

The chain uses TRBV3-1 (or the pseudogene TRBV3-2) and TRBJ2-5; 8 nucleotides align to TRBD1. Germline V lookup: CDR1 LGHDT, CDR2 YNNKEL (reference sequence). The J segment lost 5 bases and the V segment lost 2 bases, leaving 1 base of the junction unmatched. CDR3 length: 13 residues. CDR3 in amino acids: CASSQNRGETQYF. The CDR3 DNA reads TGTGCCAGCAGCCAAAACAGGGGGGAGACCCAGTACTTC.

This rearrangement joins TRBV19 to TRBJ1-6; the D is unclear. CDR3 size: 13 residues. Trimming cost V 5 bases and J 7 bases, with 9 bases left between them. The germline CDR1 and CDR2 sequences are LNHDA and SQIVND (reference sequence). CDR3 amino acids: CASSWELNSPLHF. DNA for the CDR3: TGTGCCAGTAGTTGGGAGCTAAATTCACCCCTCCACTTT.

About this clone itself: At one boundary the junction diverges from the germline segment, which might be a read error. This chain joins TRBV5-1 and TRBJ2-6; 9 bases map to TRBD2. The CDR3 extends over 19 amino acids. CDR1 SGHRS and CDR2 YFSETQ come from the germline V gene. CDR3 amino acids: CASSLANLAGFSGANVLTF. The CDR3 nucleotides read TGTGCCAGCAGCTTGGCGAACCTAGCGGGGTTCTCTGGGGCCAACGTCCTGACTTTC. The whole variable domain, remainder taken from reference TRBV5-1 and TRBJ2-6, is KAGVTQTPRYLIKTRGQQVTLSCSPISGHRSVSWYQQTPGQGLQFLFEYFSETQRNKGNFPGRFSGRQFSNSRSEMNVSTLELGDSALYLCASSLANLAGFSGANVLTFGAGSRLTVL.

This clone was picked up a small number of times. The chain joins TRBV1 to TRBJ1-6. TRBV1 is a pseudogene locus. This CDR3 comprises 14 residues. The DNA of the CDR3 is TGCACCAGCAGCCGGCGGTTTTTTGGTTCACCCCTCCACTTT. This gives the protein CTSSRRFFGSPLHF.

The rearrangement links TRBV3-1 (or the pseudogene TRBV3-2) to TRBJ1-1; no firm D call. V lost 4 bases and J lost 3, with 27 bases in between. The CDR3 length is 19 residues. Germline V gives CDR1 LGHDT, CDR2 YNNKEL (reference sequence). The CDR3 region is CASSPTPGYSRNGDTEAFF. In DNA form, the CDR3 reads TGTGCCAGCAGCCCCACGCCGGGGTATTCGAGAAATGGGGACACTGAAGCTTTCTTT.

The CDR3 region has the DNA TGTGCCAGCAGTTTATTACGGAGCGATGGCTACACCTTC. Its protein product is CASSLLRSDGYTF. This chain links TRBV28 with TRBJ1-2, with D unresolved. Trimming removed 1 base from V and 6 bases from J, with 9 bases in between. The CDR3 runs to 13 residues. Germline CDR1 is MDHEN and CDR2 is SYDVKM.

The chain employs TRBV9 and TRBJ1-2; the D gene is possibly TRBD1 (5 bases). Between the trimmed V and J ends, which lost 3 bases and 4 bases, there was a span of 16 bases. The CDR3 length is 15 residues. Germline CDR1 reads SGDLS; CDR2 reads YYNGEE. CDR3 loop: CASSATTQGSYGYTF. The CDR3 DNA reads as TGTGCCAGCAGCGCTACTACCCAGGGAAGCTATGGCTACACCTTC.

The genes are TRBV6-5 and TRBJ1-1, with a tentative D call TRBD1 (6 bases). The V end was cut by 5 bases, the J end by 4 bases, with 14 bases between. CDR1 is MNHEY, CDR2 SVGAGI, per germline. This CDR3 has 14 amino acids. The CDR3 region is CASSLQGGGTEAFF. CDR3 coding DNA: TGTGCCAGCAGTCTACAGGGTGGGGGCACTGAAGCTTTCTTT.